The rows below give T cell receptor beta chains drawn from one sample of a study of control samples from healthy donors and cancer patients. Sequencing used immunoSEQ multiplex PCR; TCRdb keeps in-frame clones, though not all of them. Among about 120,000 clones listed, more than 75% were seen once. Source material: blood. These receptors all come from a woman aged 70-85 years in good health. Both conserved end residues are part of each CDR3. The D gene is left open where the match is weak. The listing skips clone size in some rows; elsewhere it reads once, few, many or a size class.

CDR3: CASSAATGGEKLFF
DNA: TGTGCCAGCAGTGCTGCGACAGGGGGGGAAAAACTGTTTTTT
V: TRBV2
length: 14
size: -
J: TRBJ1-4
D: TRBD1

CDR3: CASSLRSGVYNEQFF
DNA: TGTGCCAGCAGCTTAAGGAGCGGAGTTTACAATGAGCAGTTCTTC
V: TRBV11-2
length: 15
size: once
J: TRBJ2-1
D: -

CDR3: CARSLGRGLLSYEQYF
DNA: TGTGCCAGAAGCTTGGGGCGGGGCCTACTCTCCTACGAGCAGTACTTC
V: TRBV5-3
length: 16
size: -
J: TRBJ2-7
D: -

CDR3: CATSRDWRDTGVSSYEQYF
DNA: TGTGCCACCAGCAGAGATTGGAGGGACACAGGGGTCAGCTCCTACGAGCAGTACTTC
V: TRBV15
length: 19
size: -
J: TRBJ2-7
D: -

CDR3: CASSREAFDYGYTF
DNA: TGTGCCAGCAGTCGGGAGGCGTTTGATTATGGCTACACCTTC
V: TRBV27
length: 14
size: -
J: TRBJ1-2
D: -

CDR3: CASSRDRGRETQYF
DNA: TGTGCCAGCAGTCGGGACAGGGGGCGAGAGACCCAGTACTTC
V: TRBV6-5
length: 14
size: -
J: TRBJ2-5
D: TRBD1

CDR3: CASSVSVSDSPLHF
DNA: TGTGCCAGCAGCGTATCAGTTTCGGATTCACCCCTCCACTTT
V: TRBV9
length: 14
size: -
J: TRBJ1-6
D: -

CDR3: CASRGTVRNSPLHF
DNA: TGTGCCAGCAGGGGGACAGTGAGAAATTCACCCCTCCACTTT
V: TRBV13
length: 14
size: -
J: TRBJ1-6
D: TRBD1

CDR3: CSVESRGSYEQFF
DNA: TGCAGCGTTGAAAGTCGAGGGAGCTATGAGCAGTTCTTC
V: TRBV29-1
length: 13
size: -
J: TRBJ2-1
D: -

CDR3: CASSPTGALPDGAFF
DNA: TGTGCCAGCAGCCCGACAGGTGCTTTGCCGGATGGAGCTTTCTTT
V: TRBV5-4
length: 15
size: few
J: TRBJ1-1
D: -

CDR3: CASSRRSGGTGELFF
DNA: TGCGCCAGCAGCCGCCGCTCAGGGGGCACCGGGGAGCTGTTTTTT
V: TRBV4-1
length: 15
size: -
J: TRBJ2-2
D: TRBD1

CDR3: CASSDSVGDEQFF
DNA: TGTGCCAGCAGTGACTCTGTGGGGGATGAGCAGTTCTTC
V: TRBV6-4
length: 13
size: -
J: TRBJ2-1
D: -

CDR3: CASSQRGGNTIYF
DNA: TGTGCCAGCAGCCAACGGGGAGGAAACACCATATATTTT
V: TRBV4-2
length: 13
size: -
J: TRBJ1-3
D: -

CDR3: CASSHPDSPLHF
DNA: TGTGCCAGCTCACACCCCGATTCACCCCTCCACTTT
V: TRBV18
length: 12
size: -
J: TRBJ1-6
D: -

CDR3: CASSYAAGGGYEQYF
DNA: TGTGCCAGCAGCTATGCCGCGGGGGGCGGCTACGAGCAGTACTTC
V: TRBV7-3
length: 15
size: -
J: TRBJ2-7
D: TRBD2

CDR3: CASSPAVGRGRPEAFF
DNA: TGTGCCAGCAGCCCCGCAGTGGGCAGGGGAAGGCCTGAAGCTTTCTTT
V: TRBV11-2
length: 16
size: -
J: TRBJ1-1
D: -

CDR3: CASSRMNTEAFF
DNA: TGTGCCAGCAGTAGAATGAACACTGAAGCTTTCTTT
V: TRBV2
length: 12
size: -
J: TRBJ1-1
D: -

CDR3: CASSLGRSDIYEQYF
DNA: TGTGCCAGCAGCTTAGGTCGCAGTGATATCTACGAGCAGTACTTC
V: TRBV7-2
length: 15
size: -
J: TRBJ2-7
D: -

CDR3: CASSLAPGVYEQYF
DNA: TGCGCCAGCAGCTTGGCTCCAGGGGTCTACGAGCAGTACTTC
V: TRBV5-1
length: 14
size: -
J: TRBJ2-7
D: -

CDR3: CASSLEGTSGRHYNEQFF
DNA: TGTGCCAGCAGCTTAGAGGGGACTAGCGGGCGTCATTACAATGAGCAGTTCTTC
V: TRBV7-2
length: 18
size: -
J: TRBJ2-1
D: TRBD2

CDR3: CASSSRQGAPEKLFF
DNA: TGTGCCAGCAGCTCCCGACAGGGGGCCCCTGAAAAACTGTTTTTT
V: TRBV3-1/TRBV3-2
length: 15
size: -
J: TRBJ1-4
D: TRBD1

CDR3: CASSHRDRGYNEQFF
DNA: TGTGCCAGCAGCCACCGGGACAGAGGTTACAATGAGCAGTTCTTC
V: TRBV11-3
length: 15
size: -
J: TRBJ2-1
D: TRBD1

CDR3: CASKDGYGYTF
DNA: TGTGCCTCCAAGGACGGTTATGGCTACACCTTC
V: TRBV2
length: 11
size: -
J: TRBJ1-2
D: -

CDR3: CASSWGQGQETQYF
DNA: TGTGCCAGCAGCTGGGGACAGGGGCAAGAGACCCAGTACTTC
V: TRBV7-7
length: 14
size: -
J: TRBJ2-5
D: TRBD1

CDR3: CASRQTSGGTGELFF
DNA: TGCGCCAGCAGACAAACTAGCGGGGGGACCGGGGAGCTGTTTTTT
V: TRBV5-1
length: 15
size: -
J: TRBJ2-2
D: TRBD2